These 32 T cell receptor beta chains were all obtained from the same sample, sequenced in a study of immune evolution from preneoplasia to lung adenocarcinoma. Produced via immunoSEQ multiplex PCR; TCRdb's table is partial and in-frame only. The table shows roughly 40,000 clones, with about 74% occurring only once. Sequenced input: FFPE invasive lung adenocarcinoma tissue. Source of these receptors: a person in their sixties with lung adenocarcinoma.

The chain recombines TRBV7-9 with TRBJ1-1; 11 nucleotides match TRBD1. This CDR3 spans 14 amino acids. The germline gives CDR1 SEHNR, CDR2 FQNEAQ (reference sequence). With 6 bases clipped from V and 4 bases from J, the junction kept 4 bases outside the gene matches. The chain's CDR3 is CASRSGTGGTEAFF. The CDR3 nucleotides read TGTGCCAGCAGGTCCGGGACAGGGGGCACTGAAGCTTTCTTT.

The rearrangement joins TRBV7-9 to TRBJ2-7; weak D call: TRBD2 (5 bases). The CDR3 length is 12 residues. Germline V gives CDR1 SEHNR, CDR2 FQNEAQ (reference sequence). The CDR3: CVTGRATYEQYF. The CDR3 region has the DNA TGTGTGACGGGAAGAGCAACCTACGAGCAGTACTTC.

The chain uses TRBV27 and TRBJ1-1; no firm D call. V was pared by 6 bases and J by 0 bases, with 14 bases between. CDR3 length: 15 amino acids. CDR1 is MNHEY, CDR2 SMNVEV, per germline (reference sequence). CDR3 region: CASRATDGLNTEAFF. In DNA, the CDR3 is TGTGCCAGCAGGGCGACGGACGGCCTGAACACTGAAGCTTTCTTT.

The gene calls are TRBV5-5 and TRBJ2-3; TRBD1 agrees at 7 bases. With V trimmed by 0 bases and J by 3 bases, 7 bases remained unmatched. CDR1 and CDR2 from the germline V gene are SGHKS and YYEKEE (reference sequence). This CDR3 contains 16 residues. DNA of the CDR3: TGTGCCAGCAGCTTGGGACCCTCCAGGGGGACAGATACGCAGTATTTT. This codes for CASSLGPSRGTDTQYF.

The chain recombines TRBV28 with TRBJ1-2; maybe TRBD1 (6 bases). This CDR3 region has 16 residues. V was pared by 3 bases and J by 6 bases, with 20 bases between. Per the germline V gene, CDR1 is MDHEN and CDR2 is SYDVKM. CDR3 sequence (DNA): TGTGCCAGCAGTTTTGACAGGTTATACGATAGGCATGGCTACACCTTC. Its protein product is CASSFDRLYDRHGYTF.

DNA for the CDR3: TGTGCCAGCTCCGACCGACAGGGGATTCCTGAAGCTTTCTTT. Translating it yields CASSDRQGIPEAFF. V is TRBV28 and J is TRBJ1-1, with 8 bases fitting TRBD1. The J segment lost 6 bases and the V segment lost 8 bases, leaving 11 bases of the junction unmatched. The CDR3 spans 14 residues. CDR1 and CDR2 from the germline V gene are MDHEN and SYDVKM.

The chain is built from TRBV18 and TRBJ1-1; D is unclear. Germline V CDR1 and CDR2: KGHSH, LQKENI. The ends were cut back, 3 bases at V and 0 bases at J, with 8 bases in the middle. This CDR3 region has 14 residues. CDR3 coding DNA: TGTGCCAGCTCACCGCCCGGAATGAACACTGAAGCTTTCTTT. Residues: CASSPPGMNTEAFF.

The gene calls are TRBV29-1 and TRBJ2-2; a weak D match, TRBD1 (5 bases). The V gene's germline CDR1 is SQVTM and CDR2 ANQGSEA. Trimming left V 6 bases short and J 6 bases short, with 11 bases between. The CDR3 sequence is 12 residues long. CDR3 DNA sequence: TGCAGCGTGAGTTTGGGGCCCGGGGAGCTGTTTTTT. As protein: CSVSLGPGELFF.

The chain links TRBV10-2 to TRBJ2-1; weak D call: TRBD1 (5 bases). The length of the CDR3 is 14 residues. Trimming took 4 bases from V and 6 from J, leaving 13 bases between them. Germline CDR1 reads WSHSY; CDR2 reads SAAADI. In nucleotides, the CDR3 is TGCGCCAGCAGTGTAGACAGACTGCTCAATGAGCAGTTCTTC. Translation: CASSVDRLLNEQFF.

This clone has only a few counts. The CDR3 DNA reads as TGTGCCAGCAGTGACTCGTCCGGGAATAACGACGAGCAGTACTTC. Its translation is CASSDSSGNNDEQYF. The chain carries TRBV6-4 and TRBJ2-7, with D perhaps TRBD2 (5 bases). Per the germline V gene, CDR1 is MRHNA and CDR2 is SNTAGT. Trimming shortened V by 0 bases and J by 5 bases, and 14 bases separated the two germline ends. The CDR3 totals 15 residues.

V is TRBV2 and J is TRBJ1-2; tentatively, D is TRBD1 (6 bases). CDR1 and CDR2 from the germline V gene are SNHLY and FYNNEI. Between the trimmed V and J ends, which lost 7 bases and 6 bases, there was a span of 18 bases. The CDR3 runs to 14 residues. The CDR3 here is CASTWTDNANGYTF. The CDR3 DNA reads TGTGCCAGCACCTGGACAGACAATGCCAATGGCTACACCTTC.

The chain's CDR3 is CASSPARTGEIDTQYF. The CDR3 DNA is TGTGCCAGCAGTCCCGCCCGGACAGGGGAAATAGATACGCAGTATTTT. The chain has TRBV27 and TRBJ2-3; 9 nucleotides align to TRBD1. Germline CDR1 MNHEY, CDR2 SMNVEV (reference sequence). Unmatched junction bases numbered 11, after V lost 5 bases and J lost 5 bases. CDR3 length: 16 amino acids.

V usage is TRBV7-9 and J usage is TRBJ1-5; 9 positions agree with TRBD1. Germline V lookup: CDR1 SEHNR, CDR2 FQNEAQ (reference sequence). The ends lost 5 bases at V and 0 bases at J; junction bases unmatched: 11. CDR3 length equals 18 residues. CDR3 coding DNA: TGTGCCAGCAGCCAGACTGACAGGGGGGCTTCTAGCAATCAGCCCCAGCATTTT. It codes for CASSQTDRGASSNQPQHF.

The chain combines TRBV9 with TRBJ1-1; the D is unclear. Trimming stripped 0 bases from V and 2 bases from J, with 5 bases between. This CDR3 spans 13 amino acids. CDR1 and CDR2 from the germline V gene are SGDLS and YYNGEE. The CDR3 region has the DNA TGTGCCAGCAGCGTAGAATTCAACACTGAAGCTTTCTTT. Translation: CASSVEFNTEAFF.

The DNA for the CDR3 is TGTGCCAGCAGCTTTGGGCGGGAGGTGGAGACCCAGTACTTC. Protein product: CASSFGREVETQYF. The rearrangement links TRBV5-4 to TRBJ2-5; TRBD2 aligns across 8 bases. With 2 bases clipped from V and 5 bases from J, the junction kept 5 bases outside the gene matches. CDR1 SGHNT and CDR2 YYREEE come from the germline V gene (reference sequence). The CDR3 spans 14 residues.

This clone was seen a single time. The chain carries TRBV7-3 and TRBJ2-1, with TRBD2 identical over 10 bases. Germline V gene data show CDR1 as SGHTA and CDR2 as FQGTGA. The CDR3 loop spans 16 amino acids. V dropped 4 bases and J dropped 10; count of bases not matched to a gene: 13. The CDR3 reads CASSYYPLAGAHEQFF. In DNA form, the CDR3 reads TGTGCCAGCAGCTACTACCCCCTAGCGGGAGCACACGAGCAGTTCTTC.

The J gene is TRBJ2-2, the V gene TRBV4-1, with 14 bases matching TRBD2. Germline values: CDR1 MGHRA, CDR2 YSYEKL. This CDR3 region has 17 residues. Trimming at V came to 3 bases and at J to 5 bases, leaving 5 bases not matched to a gene. The CDR3 DNA sequence: TGCGCCAGCAGCCAGACTAGCGGGAGGGTGGGGACCGGGGAGCTGTTTTTT. It codes for CASSQTSGRVGTGELFF.

CDR3 in amino acids: CASRLRTGGNQPQHF. In DNA, the CDR3 is TGTGCAAGTCGCTTACGGACAGGGGGAAATCAGCCCCAGCATTTT. V gene TRBV12-2 combines with J gene TRBJ1-5; no DNA check was done on the table's D call, TRBD1. TRBV12-2 is an annotated pseudogene. This CDR3 has 15 residues.

This clone has just a few counts. The sample holds other DNA sequences that translate to the same CDR3. The gene calls are TRBV2 and TRBJ2-7; TRBD1 is a possible D gene (5 bases). V was pared by 5 bases and J by 3 bases, with 8 bases between. Germline V gives CDR1 SNHLY, CDR2 FYNNEI. The CDR3 contains 12 residues. CDR3 in DNA: TGTGCCAGCAGTCGAGACAGCTACGAGCAGTACTTC. It codes for CASSRDSYEQYF.

The chain recombines TRBV18 with TRBJ1-3; D gene ambiguous. The CDR3 loop spans 14 amino acids. CDR1 KGHSH and CDR2 LQKENI come from the germline V gene. V lost 2 bases and J lost 0, with 5 bases in between. The CDR3 nucleotides read TGTGCCAGCTCACCATCAGCCTCTGGAAACACCATATATTTT. Protein: CASSPSASGNTIYF.

The chain joins TRBV5-1 to TRBJ2-3; TRBD2 is a possible D gene (6 bases). This CDR3 comprises 16 residues. V lost 0 bases and J 5 bases, leaving 16 bases between the germline ends. Germline lookup yields CDR1 SGHRS and CDR2 YFSETQ. CDR3 region: CASSLVEAGGKDTQYF. The CDR3 coding sequence is TGCGCCAGCAGCTTGGTTGAAGCAGGAGGGAAAGATACGCAGTATTTT.

The chain uses TRBV15 and TRBJ2-2; D ambiguous. The CDR3 length is 18 residues. Germline V gives CDR1 LNHNV, CDR2 YYDKDF (reference sequence). With 1 base removed from V and 0 bases from J, the gap between germline ends came to 15 bases. CDR3 amino acids: CATSRAKTASANTGELFF. The CDR3 coding sequence is TGTGCCACCAGCAGAGCAAAAACAGCCTCCGCGAACACCGGGGAGCTGTTTTTT.

CDR3 DNA sequence: TGTGCCATCTCGGCAGGGCTCTACAATGAGCAGTTCTTC. This sequence encodes CAISAGLYNEQFF. The chain uses TRBV10-3 and TRBJ2-1, with D tentatively TRBD1 (5 bases). Germline CDR1 ENHRY, CDR2 SYGVKD. The CDR3 loop spans 13 amino acids. The germline V and J ends were trimmed by 8 bases and 3 bases, with 11 bases remaining between them.

This rearrangement joins TRBV5-5 to TRBJ2-1; no definite D call. Germline assignment: CDR1 SGHKS and CDR2 YYEKEE (reference sequence). V dropped 4 bases and J dropped 2 bases, with 13 bases sitting between them. CDR3 length: 15 amino acids. The chain's CDR3 is CASSPAAWTYNEQFF. The CDR3 coding sequence is TGTGCCAGCAGCCCCGCCGCGTGGACCTACAATGAGCAGTTCTTC.

The chain joins TRBV6-5 to TRBJ2-3; D unresolved. The CDR3 runs to 15 residues. The V end lost 2 bases, the J end lost 14 bases, and 23 bases lay between the germline ends. Germline loops: CDR1 MNHEY, CDR2 SVGAGI. As DNA, the CDR3 is TGTGCCAGCAGTTACCCCCCCGGGTATGAAAGAGTATGGTATTTT. Translating gives CASSYPPGYERVWYF.

The gene calls are TRBV28 and TRBJ1-5; 7 bases map to TRBD1. The germline V gene encodes CDR1 MDHEN and CDR2 SYDVKM. V lost 4 bases to trimming and J lost 3 bases; unmatched junction nucleotides: 18. There are 19 residues in the CDR3. The CDR3 region is CASSSPGQRSVGYNQPQHF. In DNA form, the CDR3 reads TGTGCCAGCAGTTCGCCGGGACAGCGTTCTGTGGGATACAATCAGCCCCAGCATTTT.

This clone came up once. This chain joins TRBV5-1 and TRBJ2-1; 9 positions match TRBD2. Germline CDR1 is SGHRS and CDR2 is YFSETQ. CDR3 size: 15 residues. Trimming cost V 1 base and J 9 bases; bases outside gene matches: 8. CDR3 in DNA: TGCGCCAGCAGCTTGTTGACTAGCGGAGGCGGTGAGCAGTTCTTC. Translation: CASSLLTSGGGEQFF.

The chain has TRBV5-1 and TRBJ2-3; the D is unclear. V was cut by 0 bases and J by 6 bases, with 5 bases left in between. This CDR3 contains 12 residues. CDR1 is SGHRS and CDR2 is YFSETQ in the germline V gene. The DNA of the CDR3 is TGCGCCAGCAGCTTGGTTAGGGATACGCAGTATTTT. It translates to CASSLVRDTQYF.

V is TRBV28 and J is TRBJ2-7, with D unresolved. Germline CDR1 reads MDHEN; CDR2 reads SYDVKM. Trimming left V 8 bases short and J 0 bases short, with 14 bases between. The CDR3 is made up of 14 amino acids. The CDR3 nucleotides read TGTGCCAGCCTGGACCCGAAAAGCTCCTACGAGCAGTACTTC. Its translation is CASLDPKSSYEQYF.

This clone was detected only a few times. The chain links TRBV7-9 to TRBJ2-1, with 14 nucleotides matching TRBD2. V shed 5 bases and J 5 bases; nucleotides not matched to a gene: 8. CDR1 and CDR2 (germline): SEHNR, FQNEAQ (reference sequence). The length of the CDR3 is 17 residues. The CDR3 here is CASSPTSGRASNNEQFF. CDR3 DNA sequence: TGTGCCAGCAGCCCGACTAGCGGGAGGGCTTCAAACAATGAGCAGTTCTTC.

This clone appeared a few times. The J gene is TRBJ2-1, the V gene TRBV4-3; D ambiguous. The CDR3 spans 13 residues. Trimming removed 0 bases from V and 6 bases from J, with 6 bases in between. Germline V gene lookup returns CDR1 LGHNA and CDR2 YSLEER. CDR3 amino acids: CASSQEIFNEQFF. Written as DNA, the CDR3 is TGCGCCAGCAGCCAAGAAATCTTCAATGAGCAGTTCTTC.

This clone has a handful of counts. This chain uses TRBV18 with TRBJ2-3, with 8 bases that match TRBD1. The CDR3 has 16 residues. Germline values: CDR1 KGHSH, CDR2 LQKENI. Trimming removed 2 bases from V and 3 bases from J; junction bases left unmatched: 7. The CDR3 region has the DNA TGTGCCAGCTCACCAGGATTCGACAGGGGAACAGATACGCAGTATTTT. Protein product: CASSPGFDRGTDTQYF.